This T cell receptor (beta chain) is from a study of metastatic and nonmetastatic thyroid tumors (dated by TCRdb to about 2020). A note on the overall study: The researchers compared repertoires between peripheral blood samples and tumor or nodule tissue samples from patients with malignant or benign thyroid disease. Results the study describes overall, beyond this receptor: In both blood and tumor samples, malignant tumors were reported to have significantly higher TCR beta diversity than benign nodules.

Library method: PCR. TCRdb names Illumina HiSeq 4000 as the instrument used. High-throughput sequencing was used to profile the TCR beta-chain CDR3 region of every patient. The paper's data handling went like this. The researchers built a classifier to tell apart papillary thyroid cancer patients with distant metastasis, based on CDR3 differences among clinicopathological groups. To measure repertoire diversity the researchers used the Shannon index, while the Morisita-Horn index served to gauge how similar the tumor and blood repertoires were. The public reads were reprocessed in TCRdb via fastp at Q25 and MiXCR, keeping in-frame beta chains. These V and J calls are TCRdb output, not the study's own analysis. In this sample the table shows some 45,000 clones, 12% of which occur a single time. 9% to 10% of the sample is taken by the ten largest. None of the patients had been given any treatment before thyroid surgery. Using T-cell receptor beta sequencing, the researchers looked back retrospectively at clinical samples from patients, gathered between about 2012 and 2018.

CDR1 SGDLS and CDR2 YYNGEE are derived from the germline V gene. The junction shows trimming of 0 bases on V and 6 bases on J, plus 12 bases between the germline ends. Including the terminal cysteine and phenylalanine, the CDR3 comprises 15 residues. CDR3 DNA is the only sequence kept; it has 45 bases, read in frame from the first base. This clone showed up many times. No antigen is known for it. No base quality information exists; no much larger clone differs at one position. The receptor chain draws on TRBV9 and TRBJ2-2; tentative D gene TRBD1, with 5 bases matching. The sequence came from a male donor with papillary thyroid cancer or a benign thyroid nodule (not recorded which). Some clones in this sample may be carry-over from other donors' samples. Sequencing was done on a sample of blood. CDR3 region: CASSVEGRVAGELFF. The sequenced DNA: TGTGCCAGCAGCGTAGAGGGCAGGGTGGCCGGGGAGCTGTTTTTT. Extended through the reference TRBV9 and TRBJ2-2 proteins, this CDR3 yields the full variable domain: DSGVTQTPKHLITATGQRVTLRCSPRSGDLSVYWYQQSLDQGLQFLIQYYNGEERAKGNILERFSAQQFPDLHSELNLSSLELGDSALYFCASSVEGRVAGELFFGEGSRLTVL.